This entry concerns a single TCR beta chain. Its antigen is unidentified. The data were taken from a study of T cells after yellow fever vaccination. General study findings and limits: Repertoires obtained by FACS sorting could include abundant clonotypes that entered as contaminants from the bulk population.

This CDR3 region has 16 residues. V dropped 6 bases and J dropped 5; count of bases not matched to a gene: 13. CDR1 ENHRY and CDR2 SYGVKD come from the germline V gene. TCRdb reprocessed the 5' RACE reads via MiXCR and lists one record per CDR3 protein. This sample carries roughly 340,000 distinct CDR3 sequences, more than 8.5% of them seen once, and the ten largest clones take roughly 18%. The V call is TRBV10-3, the J call TRBJ2-5, with 9 bases that match TRBD1. This clonotype originated in a man younger than 35 who received the YFV17D yellow fever vaccine. The sample was PBMCs, taken on the day of the first yellow fever vaccination. CDR3 sequence reads: CAISKPGQGSKETQYF. CDR3 coding DNA: TGTGCCATCAGCAAACCGGGACAGGGATCGAAGGAGACCCAGTACTTC.